The entry that follows covers one T cell receptor beta chain sequence. Its matching antigen is unknown. Germline CDR1 MNHNS, CDR2 SASEGT. This CDR3 is built from 13 residues. The ends were cut back, 8 bases at V and 2 bases at J, with 12 bases in the middle. The sample belongs to a study of lymphopenia after photon versus proton radiotherapy. General study results and limits: Authors raise, but do not show, better survival with proton therapy. Relative stability marked proton patients; photon patients lost diversity and naive cells.

The assay was immunoSEQ multiplex PCR, and TCRdb's table has in-frame clones only and misses some. The table records around 25,000 clones, around 90% of them present only once. The chain is built from TRBV6-1 and TRBJ2-5; D call uncertain. Material: peripheral blood, obtained from a patient treated with photon-based radiotherapy. The sequence derives from a woman in her fifties or sixties with cholangiocarcinoma. In DNA form, the CDR3 reads TGTGCCAGCCTGAGGATGCGACAAGAGACCCAGTACTTC. Translating it yields CASLRMRQETQYF.